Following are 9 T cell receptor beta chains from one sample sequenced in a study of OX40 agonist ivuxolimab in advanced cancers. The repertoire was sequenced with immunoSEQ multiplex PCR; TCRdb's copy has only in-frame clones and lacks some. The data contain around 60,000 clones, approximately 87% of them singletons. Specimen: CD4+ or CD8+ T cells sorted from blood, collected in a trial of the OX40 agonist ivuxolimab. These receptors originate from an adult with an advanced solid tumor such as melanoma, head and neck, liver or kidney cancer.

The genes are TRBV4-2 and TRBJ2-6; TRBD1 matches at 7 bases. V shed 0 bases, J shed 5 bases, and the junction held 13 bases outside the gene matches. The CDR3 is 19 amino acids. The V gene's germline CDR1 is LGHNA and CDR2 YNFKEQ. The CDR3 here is CASSQEVGDRVFRANVLTF. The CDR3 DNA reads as TGTGCCAGCAGCCAAGAAGTAGGAGACAGGGTCTTCAGGGCCAACGTCCTGACTTTC.

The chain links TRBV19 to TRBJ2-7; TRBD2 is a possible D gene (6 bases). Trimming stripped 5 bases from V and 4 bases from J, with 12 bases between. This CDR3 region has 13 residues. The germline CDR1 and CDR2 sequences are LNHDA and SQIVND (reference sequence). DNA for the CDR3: TGTGCCAGTAGTTGGGAGGACCGGTACGAGCAGTACTTC. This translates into CASSWEDRYEQYF.

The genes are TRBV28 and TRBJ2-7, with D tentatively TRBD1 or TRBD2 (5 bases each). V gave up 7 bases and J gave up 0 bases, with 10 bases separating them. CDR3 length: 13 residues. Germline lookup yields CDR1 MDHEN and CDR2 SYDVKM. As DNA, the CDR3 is TGTGCCAGCACCGGGGCCCCCTCCTACGAGCAGTACTTC. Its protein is CASTGAPSYEQYF. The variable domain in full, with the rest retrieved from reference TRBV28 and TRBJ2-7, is DVKVTQSSRYLVKRTGEKVFLECVQDMDHENMFWYRQDPGLGLRLIYFSYDVKMKEKGDIPEGYSVSREKKERFSLILESASTNQTSMYLCASTGAPSYEQYFGPGTRLTVT.

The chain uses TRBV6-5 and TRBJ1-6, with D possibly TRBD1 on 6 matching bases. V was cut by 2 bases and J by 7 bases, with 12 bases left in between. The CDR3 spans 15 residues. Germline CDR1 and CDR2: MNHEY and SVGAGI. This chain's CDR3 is CASSYGPGANSPLHF. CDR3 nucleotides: TGTGCCAGCAGTTACGGGCCAGGGGCGAATTCACCCCTCCACTTT.

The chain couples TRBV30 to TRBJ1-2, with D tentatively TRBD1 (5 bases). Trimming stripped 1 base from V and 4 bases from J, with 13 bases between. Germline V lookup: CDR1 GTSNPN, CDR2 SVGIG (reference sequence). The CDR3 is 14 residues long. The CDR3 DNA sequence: TGTGCCTGGAGTGAGAGGGCGCAGGGCTATGGCTACACCTTC. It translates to CAWSERAQGYGYTF.

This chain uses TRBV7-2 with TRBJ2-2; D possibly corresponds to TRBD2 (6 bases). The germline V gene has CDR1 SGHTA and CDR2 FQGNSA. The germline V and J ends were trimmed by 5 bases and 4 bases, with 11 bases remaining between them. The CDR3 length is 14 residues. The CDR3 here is CASSRDSFTGELFF. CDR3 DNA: TGTGCCAGCAGCCGGGACTCCTTCACCGGGGAGCTGTTTTTT.

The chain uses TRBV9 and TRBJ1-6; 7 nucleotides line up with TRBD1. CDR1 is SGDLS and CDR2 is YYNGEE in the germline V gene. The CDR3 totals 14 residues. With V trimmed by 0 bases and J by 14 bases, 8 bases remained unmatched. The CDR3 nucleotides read TGTGCCAGCAGCGTAGCCCCGGGACAGAAGACCCTCCACTTT. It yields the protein CASSVAPGQKTLHF.

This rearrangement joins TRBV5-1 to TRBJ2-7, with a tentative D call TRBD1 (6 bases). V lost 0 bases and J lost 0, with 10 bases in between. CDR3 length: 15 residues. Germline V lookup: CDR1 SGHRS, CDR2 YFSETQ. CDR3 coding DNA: TGCGCCAGCAGCTTGGACCGGACAGCCTCCTACGAGCAGTACTTC. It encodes CASSLDRTASYEQYF.

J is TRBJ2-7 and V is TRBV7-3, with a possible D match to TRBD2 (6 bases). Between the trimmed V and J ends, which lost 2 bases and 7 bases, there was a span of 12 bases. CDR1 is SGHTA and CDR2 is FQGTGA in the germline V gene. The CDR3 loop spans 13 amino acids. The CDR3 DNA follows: TGTGCCAGCAGCTTAGGAGGGGCGGGAGAGCAGTACTTC. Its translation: CASSLGGAGEQYF.